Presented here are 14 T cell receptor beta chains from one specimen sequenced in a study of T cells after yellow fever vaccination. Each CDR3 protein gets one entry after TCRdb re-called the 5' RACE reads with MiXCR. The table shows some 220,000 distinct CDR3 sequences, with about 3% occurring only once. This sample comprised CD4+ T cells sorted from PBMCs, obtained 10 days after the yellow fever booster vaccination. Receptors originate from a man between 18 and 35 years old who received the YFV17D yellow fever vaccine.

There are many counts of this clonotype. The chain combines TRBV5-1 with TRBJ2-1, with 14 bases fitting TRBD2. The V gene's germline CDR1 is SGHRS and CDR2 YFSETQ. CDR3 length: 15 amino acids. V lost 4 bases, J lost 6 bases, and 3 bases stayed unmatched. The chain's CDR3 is CASSTTSGGANEQFF. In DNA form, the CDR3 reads TGCGCCAGCAGCACGACTAGCGGGGGGGCCAATGAGCAGTTCTTC. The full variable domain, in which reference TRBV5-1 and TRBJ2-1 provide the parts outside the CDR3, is KAGVTQTPRYLIKTRGQQVTLSCSPISGHRSVSWYQQTPGQGLQFLFEYFSETQRNKGNFPGRFSGRQFSNSRSEMNVSTLELGDSALYLCASSTTSGGANEQFFGPGTRLTVL.

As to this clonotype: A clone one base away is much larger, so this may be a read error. In nucleotides, the CDR3 is TGTGCCAGCAGTTGGAACAGGGGCAATCAGCCCCAGCATTTT. This codes for CASSWNRGNQPQHF. V gene TRBV27 combines with J gene TRBJ1-5; D might be TRBD1 (6 bases). This CDR3 has 14 residues. Germline V CDR1 and CDR2: MNHEY, SMNVEV (reference sequence). The V and J ends lost 4 bases and 2 bases respectively, with 9 bases between them.

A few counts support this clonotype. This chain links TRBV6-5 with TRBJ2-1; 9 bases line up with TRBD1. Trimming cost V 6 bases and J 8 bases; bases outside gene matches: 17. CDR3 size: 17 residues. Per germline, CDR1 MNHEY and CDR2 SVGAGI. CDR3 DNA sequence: TGTGCCAGCAGCCGCGACTCCGGGACAGGGTTTCTCGATGAGCAGTTCTTC. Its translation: CASSRDSGTGFLDEQFF.

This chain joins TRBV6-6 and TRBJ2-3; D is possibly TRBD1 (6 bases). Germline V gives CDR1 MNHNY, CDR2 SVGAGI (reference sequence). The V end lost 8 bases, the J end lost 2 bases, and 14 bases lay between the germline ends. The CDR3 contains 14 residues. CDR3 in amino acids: CASCPGHLTDTQYF. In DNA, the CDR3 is TGTGCCAGCTGTCCGGGACACCTCACAGATACGCAGTATTTT.

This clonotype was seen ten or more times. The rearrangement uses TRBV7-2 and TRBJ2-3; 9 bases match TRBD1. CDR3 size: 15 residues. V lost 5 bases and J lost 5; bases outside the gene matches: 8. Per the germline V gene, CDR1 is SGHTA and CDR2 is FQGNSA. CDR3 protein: CASSPRTGARDTQYF. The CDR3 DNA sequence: TGTGCCAGCAGCCCGAGGACAGGGGCTAGAGATACGCAGTATTTT.

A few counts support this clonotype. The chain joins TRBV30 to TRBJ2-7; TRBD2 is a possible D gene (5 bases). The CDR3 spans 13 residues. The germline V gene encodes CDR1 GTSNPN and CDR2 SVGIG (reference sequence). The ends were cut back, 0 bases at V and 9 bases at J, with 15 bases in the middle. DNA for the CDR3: TGTGCCTGGAGTGTGACGATAGCGCTAGGGCAGTACTTC. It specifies CAWSVTIALGQYF. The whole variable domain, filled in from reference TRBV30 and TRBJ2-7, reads SQTIHQWPATLVQPVGSPLSLECTVEGTSNPNLYWYRQAAGRGLQLLFYSVGIGQISSEVPQNLSASRPQDRQFILSSKKLLLSDSGFYLCAWSVTIALGQYFGPGTRLTVT.

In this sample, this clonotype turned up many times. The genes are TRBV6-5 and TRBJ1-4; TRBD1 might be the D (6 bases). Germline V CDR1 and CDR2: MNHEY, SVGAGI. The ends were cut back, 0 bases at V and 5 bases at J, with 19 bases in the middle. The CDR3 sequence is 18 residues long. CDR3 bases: TGTGCCAGCAGTTACTCGATGTGGTCGGGGGGCATGAATGAAAAACTGTTTTTT. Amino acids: CASSYSMWSGGMNEKLFF.

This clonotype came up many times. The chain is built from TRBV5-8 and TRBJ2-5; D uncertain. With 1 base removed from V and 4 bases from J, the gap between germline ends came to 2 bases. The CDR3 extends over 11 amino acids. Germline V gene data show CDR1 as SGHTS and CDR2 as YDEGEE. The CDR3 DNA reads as TGTGCCAGCAGCTTGATAGAGACCCAGTACTTC. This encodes CASSLIETQYF. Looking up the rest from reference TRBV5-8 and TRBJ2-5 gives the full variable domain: EAGVTQSPTHLIKTRGQQATLRCSPISGHTSVYWYQQALGLGLQFLLWYDEGEERNRGNFPPRFSGRQFPNYSSELNVNALELEDSALYLCASSLIETQYFGPGTRLLVL.

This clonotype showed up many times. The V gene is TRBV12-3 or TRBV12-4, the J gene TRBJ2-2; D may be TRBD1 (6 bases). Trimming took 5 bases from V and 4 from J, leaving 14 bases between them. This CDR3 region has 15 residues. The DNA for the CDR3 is TGTGCCAGCAGTCCCAGGGGAATACGCACCGGGGAGCTGTTTTTT. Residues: CASSPRGIRTGELFF.

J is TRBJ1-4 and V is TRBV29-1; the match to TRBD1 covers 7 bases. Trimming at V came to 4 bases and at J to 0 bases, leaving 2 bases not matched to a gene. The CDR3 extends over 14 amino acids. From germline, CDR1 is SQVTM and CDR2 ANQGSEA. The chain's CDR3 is CSVAGGTTNEKLFF. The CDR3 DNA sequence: TGCAGCGTTGCAGGGGGGACAACTAATGAAAAACTGTTTTTT. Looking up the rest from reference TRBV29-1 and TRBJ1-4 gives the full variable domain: SAVISQKPSRDICQRGTSLTIQCQVDSQVTMMFWYRQQPGQSLTLIATANQGSEATYESGFVIDKFPISRPNLTFSTLTVSNMSPEDSSIYLCSVAGGTTNEKLFFGSGTQLSVL.

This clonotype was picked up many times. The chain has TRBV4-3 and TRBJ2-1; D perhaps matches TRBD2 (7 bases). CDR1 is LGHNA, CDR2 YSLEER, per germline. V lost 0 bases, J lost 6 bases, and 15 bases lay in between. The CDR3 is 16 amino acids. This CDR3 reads CASSQDMGGAPNEQFF. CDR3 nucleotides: TGCGCCAGCAGCCAAGATATGGGGGGGGCCCCCAATGAGCAGTTCTTC.

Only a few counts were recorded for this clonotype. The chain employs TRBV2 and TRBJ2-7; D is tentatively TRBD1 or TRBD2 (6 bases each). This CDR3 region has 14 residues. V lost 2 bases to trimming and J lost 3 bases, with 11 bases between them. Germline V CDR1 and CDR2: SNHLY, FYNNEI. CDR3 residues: CASSEQGTHYEQYF. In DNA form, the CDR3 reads TGTGCCAGCAGTGAACAGGGGACTCACTACGAGCAGTACTTC. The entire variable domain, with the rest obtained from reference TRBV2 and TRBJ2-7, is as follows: EPEVTQTPSHQVTQMGQEVILRCVPISNHLYFYWYRQILGQKVEFLVSFYNNEISEKSEIFDDQFSVERPDGSNFTLKIRSTKLEDSAMYFCASSEQGTHYEQYFGPGTRLTVT.

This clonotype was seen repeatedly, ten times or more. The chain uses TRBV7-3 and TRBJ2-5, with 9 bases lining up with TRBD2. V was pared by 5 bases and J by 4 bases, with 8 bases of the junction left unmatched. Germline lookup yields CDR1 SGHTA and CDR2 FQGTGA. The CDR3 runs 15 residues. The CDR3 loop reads CASSLGAGGGETQYF. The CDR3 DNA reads TGTGCCAGCAGCCTAGGAGCGGGGGGAGGAGAGACCCAGTACTTC.

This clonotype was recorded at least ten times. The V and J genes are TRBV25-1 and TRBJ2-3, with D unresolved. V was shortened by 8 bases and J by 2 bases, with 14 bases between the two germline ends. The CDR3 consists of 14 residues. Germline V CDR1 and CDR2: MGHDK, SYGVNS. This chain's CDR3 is CASSPEPVTDTQYF. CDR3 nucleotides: TGTGCCAGCTCCCCCGAACCAGTCACAGATACGCAGTATTTT.